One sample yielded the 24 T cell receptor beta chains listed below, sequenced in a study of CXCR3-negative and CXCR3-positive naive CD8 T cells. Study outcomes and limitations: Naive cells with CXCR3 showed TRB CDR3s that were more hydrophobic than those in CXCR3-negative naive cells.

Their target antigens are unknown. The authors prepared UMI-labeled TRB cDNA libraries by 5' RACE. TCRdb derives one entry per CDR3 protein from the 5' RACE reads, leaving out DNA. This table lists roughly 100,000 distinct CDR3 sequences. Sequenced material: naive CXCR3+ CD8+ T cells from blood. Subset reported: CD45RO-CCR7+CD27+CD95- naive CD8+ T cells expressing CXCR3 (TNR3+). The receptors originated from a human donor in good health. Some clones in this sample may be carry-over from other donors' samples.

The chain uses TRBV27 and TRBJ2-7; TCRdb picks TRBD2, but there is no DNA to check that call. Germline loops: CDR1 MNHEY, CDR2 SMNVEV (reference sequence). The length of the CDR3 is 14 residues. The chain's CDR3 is CASSPYEGTYEQYF.

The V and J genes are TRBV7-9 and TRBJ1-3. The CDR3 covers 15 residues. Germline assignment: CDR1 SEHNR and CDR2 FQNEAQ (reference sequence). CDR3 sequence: CASSKRRNSGNTIYF.

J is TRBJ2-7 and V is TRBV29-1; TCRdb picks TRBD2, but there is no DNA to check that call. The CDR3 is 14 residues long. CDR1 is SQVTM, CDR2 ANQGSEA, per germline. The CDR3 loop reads CSVEGGDSTYEQYF.

The CDR3 spells CASSGGLAGTDEQYF. This rearrangement joins TRBV28 to TRBJ2-7; lacking DNA, the TRBD2 call made by TCRdb goes unchecked. Germline V gene sequence: CDR1 MDHEN, CDR2 SYDVKM. CDR3 size: 15 residues.

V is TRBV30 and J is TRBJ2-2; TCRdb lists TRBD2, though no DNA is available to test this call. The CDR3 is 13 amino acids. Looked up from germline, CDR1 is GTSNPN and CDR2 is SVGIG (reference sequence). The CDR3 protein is CAWRGLDTGELFF.

The CDR3 here is CASSQDLGSGANVLTF. This sequence joins TRBV4-1 and TRBJ2-6. The CDR3 spans 16 residues. Germline V gene data show CDR1 as MGHRA and CDR2 as YSYEKL.

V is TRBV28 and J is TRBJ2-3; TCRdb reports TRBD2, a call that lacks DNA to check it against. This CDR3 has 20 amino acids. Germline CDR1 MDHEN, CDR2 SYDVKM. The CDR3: CASSFFSGLAGGKYADTQYF.

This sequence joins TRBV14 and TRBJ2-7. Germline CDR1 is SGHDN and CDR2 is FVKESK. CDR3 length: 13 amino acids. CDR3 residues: CASSQGTSYEQYF.

The CDR3 loop is CSVEEAGVEDTQYF. The gene calls are TRBV29-1 and TRBJ2-3; TCRdb outputs TRBD2, but without DNA this stays unchecked. CDR1 is SQVTM and CDR2 is ANQGSEA in the germline V gene. The CDR3 runs to 14 residues.

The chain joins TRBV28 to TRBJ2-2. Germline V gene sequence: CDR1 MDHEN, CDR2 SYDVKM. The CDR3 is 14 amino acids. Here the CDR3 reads CASSFFRFTGELFF.

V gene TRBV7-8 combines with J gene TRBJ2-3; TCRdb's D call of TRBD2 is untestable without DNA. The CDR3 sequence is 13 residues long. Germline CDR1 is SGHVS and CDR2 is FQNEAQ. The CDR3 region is CASSQRGTDTQYF.

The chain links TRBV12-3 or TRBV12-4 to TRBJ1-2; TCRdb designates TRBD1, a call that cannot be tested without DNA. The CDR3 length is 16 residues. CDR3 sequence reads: CASSLTRDRGHYGYTF.

The CDR3 is CASRTGVSYEQYF. The chain carries TRBV5-1 and TRBJ2-7; TCRdb returns TRBD1, unconfirmable since there is no DNA. Germline loops: CDR1 SGHRS, CDR2 YFSETQ. This CDR3 is 13 amino acids long.

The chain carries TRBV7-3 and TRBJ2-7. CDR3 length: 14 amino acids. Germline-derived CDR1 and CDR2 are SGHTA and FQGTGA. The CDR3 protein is CASSLNGDLYEQYF. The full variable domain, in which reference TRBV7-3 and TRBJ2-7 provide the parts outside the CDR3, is GAGVSQTPSNKVTEKGKYVELRCDPISGHTALYWYRQSLGQGPEFLIYFQGTGAADDSGLPNDRFFAVRPEGSVSTLKIQRTERGDSAVYLCASSLNGDLYEQYFGPGTRLTVT.

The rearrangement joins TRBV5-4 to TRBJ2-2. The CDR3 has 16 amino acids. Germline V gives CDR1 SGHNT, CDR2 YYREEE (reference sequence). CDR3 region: CASSLVYGVNTGELFF.

The CDR3 region is CASSFPSSASLKYEQYF. The chain carries TRBV28 and TRBJ2-7; lacking DNA, the TRBD2 call made by TCRdb goes unchecked. Germline-derived CDR1 and CDR2 are MDHEN and SYDVKM. CDR3 length equals 17 residues.

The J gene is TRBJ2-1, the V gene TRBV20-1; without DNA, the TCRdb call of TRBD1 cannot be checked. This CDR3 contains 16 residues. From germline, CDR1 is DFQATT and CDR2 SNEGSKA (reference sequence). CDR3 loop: CSARDFRGAPYNEQFF.

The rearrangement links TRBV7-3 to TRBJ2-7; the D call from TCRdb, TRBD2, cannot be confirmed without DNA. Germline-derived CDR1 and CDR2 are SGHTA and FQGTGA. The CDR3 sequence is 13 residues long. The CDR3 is CASTWEGAYEQYF.

The chain's CDR3 is CASSLEADLNTEAFF. The V gene is TRBV5-4, the J gene TRBJ1-1. CDR1 and CDR2 (germline): SGHNT, YYREEE (reference sequence). The CDR3 consists of 15 residues.

The CDR3 sequence is CASSFQGGQPQHF. The chain recombines TRBV13 with TRBJ1-5; the TCRdb call, TRBD1, lacks DNA for checking. The CDR3 totals 13 residues. CDR1 is PRHDT and CDR2 is FYEKMQ in the germline V gene (reference sequence).

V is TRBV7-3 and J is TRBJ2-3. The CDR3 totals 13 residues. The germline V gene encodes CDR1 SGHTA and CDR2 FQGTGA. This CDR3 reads CASSSGSTDTQYF.

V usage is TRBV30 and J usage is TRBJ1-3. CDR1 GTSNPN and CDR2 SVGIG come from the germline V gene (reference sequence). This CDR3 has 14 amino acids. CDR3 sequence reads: CAWSVDNSGNTIYF.

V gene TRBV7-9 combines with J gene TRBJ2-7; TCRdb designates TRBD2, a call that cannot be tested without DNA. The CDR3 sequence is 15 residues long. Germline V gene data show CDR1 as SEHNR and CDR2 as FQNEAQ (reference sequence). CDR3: CASSSSGSGLYEQYF.

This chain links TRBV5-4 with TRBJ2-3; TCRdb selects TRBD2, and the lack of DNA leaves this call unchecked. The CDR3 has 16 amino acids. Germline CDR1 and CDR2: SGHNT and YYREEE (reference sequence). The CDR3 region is CASSLRSRAGTDTQYF.